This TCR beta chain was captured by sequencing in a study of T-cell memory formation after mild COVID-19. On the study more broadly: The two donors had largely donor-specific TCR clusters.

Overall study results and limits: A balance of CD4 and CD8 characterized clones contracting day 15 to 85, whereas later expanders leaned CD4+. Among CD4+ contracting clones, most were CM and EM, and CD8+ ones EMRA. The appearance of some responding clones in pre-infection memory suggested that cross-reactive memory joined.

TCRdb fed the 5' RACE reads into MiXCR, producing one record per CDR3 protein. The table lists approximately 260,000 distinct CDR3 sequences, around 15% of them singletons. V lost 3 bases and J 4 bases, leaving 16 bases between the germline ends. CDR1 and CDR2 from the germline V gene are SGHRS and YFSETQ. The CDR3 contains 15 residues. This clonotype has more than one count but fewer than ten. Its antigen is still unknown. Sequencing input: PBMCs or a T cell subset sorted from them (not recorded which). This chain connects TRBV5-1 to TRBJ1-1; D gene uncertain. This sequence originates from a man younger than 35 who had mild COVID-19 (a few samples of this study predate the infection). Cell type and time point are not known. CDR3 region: CASSSDRAAGTEAFF. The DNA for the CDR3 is TGCGCCAGCAGCTCCGACCGGGCGGCGGGCACTGAAGCTTTCTTT.